In its sample, the clone carrying this T cell receptor (beta chain) was seen a few times. Antigen unknown. Template switching with 5'RACE generated the TCR cDNA and added a universal primer site and UMIs. TCRdb re-analysed the 5' RACE reads in MiXCR, keeping a single row per CDR3 protein. The sample includes hundreds of thousands of distinct CDR3 sequences, over 5% seen only once; the top ten take approximately 16%. The data were obtained in a study of T cells after yellow fever vaccination. Study findings and constraints: The presence of abundant clonotypes contaminating from the bulk population was possible in FACS-sorted repertoires. The CD4 compartment and the CD8 compartment contained a small share of clonotypes in common.

V was trimmed by 3 bases and J by 4 bases, leaving 9 bases between them. CDR3 length: 12 residues. Germline V gene sequence: CDR1 DFQATT, CDR2 SNEGSKA (reference sequence). This sample comprised PBMCs, obtained 5 days after the yellow fever booster vaccination. The J gene is TRBJ1-2, the V gene TRBV20-1; D call uncertain. The receptor was derived from a man younger than 45 who received the YFV17D yellow fever vaccine. The CDR3 region is CSASGAVYGYTF. The CDR3 nucleotides read TGCAGTGCTAGCGGCGCAGTCTATGGCTACACCTTC.